The next 14 T cell receptor beta chains were all read from a single sample in a study of blood T cells in healthy people across ages. For the second PCR, which ran for roughly 7 to 11 cycles, a sample-barcoded 5' primer and a J-beta primer mix were used. TCRdb fed the 5' RACE reads into MiXCR, producing one record per CDR3 protein. Of roughly 1,800,000 distinct CDR3 sequences detected, roughly 49% appear once; the ten largest clones hold about 2.1%. Sequencing used blood. The receptors come from a woman in her thirties or forties in good health.

This clonotype appeared a few times. The chain couples TRBV13 to TRBJ2-1; TRBD1 is a possible D gene (6 bases). V lost 3 bases and J 10 bases, leaving 16 bases between the germline ends. Per the germline V gene, CDR1 is PRHDT and CDR2 is FYEKMQ (reference sequence). The CDR3 extends over 14 amino acids. DNA of the CDR3: TGTGCCAGCAGCTTCGGGACAACAACCGGGGAGCAGTTCTTC. Its translation: CASSFGTTTGEQFF.

This clonotype showed up just a few times. As DNA, the CDR3 is TGCAGCGTTGACTCAGAGGCTAGCGGGGGGGTGGCCAAAAACATTCAGTACTTC. Its translation: CSVDSEASGGVAKNIQYF. The chain is built from TRBV29-1 and TRBJ2-4; TRBD2 aligns across 12 bases. V was clipped by 3 bases and J by 1 base; unmatched bases: 10. CDR3 length equals 18 residues. The germline gives CDR1 SQVTM, CDR2 ANQGSEA.

The chain links TRBV6-2 or TRBV6-3 to TRBJ2-7; 7 bases align to TRBD2. Germline CDR1 reads MNHEY; CDR2 reads SVGEGT. V lost 7 bases, J lost 2 bases, and 11 bases stayed unmatched. The CDR3 runs 15 residues. The CDR3 here is CASTTGGGIPYEQYF. The CDR3 coding sequence is TGTGCCAGCACCACCGGCGGGGGAATCCCCTACGAGCAGTACTTC.

The rearrangement links TRBV7-2 to TRBJ1-1; D is uncertain. The germline V gene has CDR1 SGHTA and CDR2 FQGNSA. This CDR3 has 13 residues. V was pared by 7 bases and J by 0 bases, with 9 bases between. CDR3 sequence (DNA): TGTGCCAGCACCGCATTGATGAACACTGAAGCTTTCTTT. Its translation is CASTALMNTEAFF. Using reference TRBV7-2 and TRBJ1-1 for the parts outside the CDR3, the full variable domain is GAGVSQSPSNKVTEKGKDVELRCDPISGHTALYWYRQSLGQGLEFLIYFQGNSAPDKSGLPSDRFSAERTGGSVSTLTIQRTQQEDSAVYLCASTALMNTEAFFGQGTRLTVV.

The V call is TRBV7-2, the J call TRBJ2-4; 7 bases fit TRBD1. The J call is uncertain, as TRBJ2-7 better fits the DNA end. Germline CDR1 is SGHTA and CDR2 is FQGNSA. The CDR3 runs 18 residues. CDR3 in DNA: TGTGCCAGCAGCTTATGGCCGGAGCACAGGGGTATCTCCTACGAGCAGTACTTC. It codes for CASSLWPEHRGISYEQYF.

The V gene is TRBV7-9, the J gene TRBJ1-2, with 8 bases lining up with TRBD1. Germline V gene data show CDR1 as SEHNR and CDR2 as FQNEAQ (reference sequence). The CDR3 contains 16 residues. V dropped 4 bases and J dropped 7; count of bases not matched to a gene: 14. The CDR3 sequence: CASSSFRDRRDPGYTF. Written as DNA, the CDR3 is TGTGCCAGCAGCTCGTTCCGGGACAGGAGGGACCCTGGCTACACCTTC.

The chain combines TRBV6-2 or TRBV6-3 with TRBJ1-5, with no clear D. In germline, CDR1 is MNHEY, CDR2 SVGEGT. CDR3 size: 13 residues. With 7 bases removed from V and 7 bases from J, the gap between germline ends came to 14 bases. Here the CDR3 reads CASTEVGTQPQHF. CDR3 DNA sequence: TGTGCCAGCACCGAGGTGGGTACCCAGCCCCAGCATTTT.

V gene TRBV5-1 combines with J gene TRBJ2-4; D call uncertain. In germline, CDR1 is SGHRS, CDR2 YFSETQ. V shed 0 bases and J shed 0 bases, with 7 bases lying between them. This CDR3 has 15 residues. CDR3 sequence reads: CASSLGEIAKNIQYF. As DNA, the CDR3 is TGCGCCAGCAGCTTGGGTGAGATAGCCAAAAACATTCAGTACTTC.

This clonotype has only a few counts. The V and J genes are TRBV20-1 and TRBJ1-2; the match to TRBD1 covers 7 bases. J lost 3 bases, V lost 1 base, and 8 bases had no gene match. The CDR3 length is 15 residues. Germline V gives CDR1 DFQATT, CDR2 SNEGSKA (reference sequence). This CDR3 reads CSARGHDRDDYGYTF. The CDR3 DNA reads as TGCAGTGCTAGAGGTCACGACAGGGACGACTATGGCTACACCTTC.

The CDR3 nucleotides are TGTGCCAGCAGCTTACCGACTAGCCCGACAGATACGCAGTATTTT. Protein: CASSLPTSPTDTQYF. The chain recombines TRBV7-9 with TRBJ2-3, with TRBD2 matching over 7 bases. Germline V gene data show CDR1 as SEHNR and CDR2 as FQNEAQ (reference sequence). J gave up 3 bases and V 2 bases, and 5 bases lay outside the gene matches. The CDR3 extends over 15 amino acids.

This clonotype came up a few times. This chain links TRBV4-2 with TRBJ2-1; 9 positions agree with TRBD2. Germline lookup yields CDR1 LGHNA and CDR2 YNFKEQ. This CDR3 comprises 16 residues. V gave up 1 base and J gave up 6 bases; unmatched junction bases: 7. The CDR3 loop is CASSQVRGGDINEQFF. CDR3 DNA sequence: TGTGCCAGCAGCCAAGTCCGCGGGGGGGACATCAATGAGCAGTTCTTC.

The rearrangement uses TRBV10-3 and TRBJ1-5; tentatively, D is TRBD1 (5 bases). V lost 8 bases to trimming and J lost 4 bases, with 12 bases between them. Looked up from germline, CDR1 is ENHRY and CDR2 is SYGVKD. The CDR3 sequence is 13 residues long. The chain's CDR3 is CAIGDGGNQPQHF. CDR3 DNA: TGTGCCATCGGGGACGGGGGGAATCAGCCCCAGCATTTT.

This chain joins TRBV15 and TRBJ2-1, with TRBD2 identical over 9 bases. The CDR3 has 19 residues. J lost 3 bases, V lost 0 bases, and 12 bases had no gene match. Germline V gene sequence: CDR1 LNHNV, CDR2 YYDKDF (reference sequence). The CDR3 region is CATSRDPGMASGDYNEQFF. The CDR3 DNA reads as TGTGCCACCAGCAGAGATCCCGGGATGGCTAGCGGGGACTACAATGAGCAGTTCTTC.

V is TRBV4-1 and J is TRBJ2-5; 12 bases agree with TRBD2. Near its end, the DNA agrees better with TRBJ2-7, so the J call may be wrong. Germline V gives CDR1 MGHRA, CDR2 YSYEKL. The CDR3 totals 21 residues. The CDR3 region is CASSCGPQTTLAGGPVYEQYF. DNA of the CDR3: TGCGCCAGCAGCTGTGGACCACAGACGACTCTAGCGGGAGGGCCAGTCTACGAGCAGTACTTC.